This T cell receptor (beta chain) was identified in a study of OX40 agonist ivuxolimab in advanced cancers. About the study: Patients achieving partial responses numbered three: one hepatocellular carcinoma case and two cutaneous melanoma cases.

Regarding this clone: Its antigen is currently unknown.

Whole-study results and caveats: Several nonresponders also turned out to have low normalized T-cell clonal expansion. Fewer expanded clones were found on average in CD4+ than in CD8+ T cells. At 0.1 to 3.0 mg/kg and by week 6, clonal expansion occurred in CD4+ and CD8+ blood T cells.

The table came from immunoSEQ multiplex PCR; TCRdb's copy has only in-frame clones and leaves some out. The top ten clones hold about 20% of a sample with tens of thousands of clones, about four fifths of them seen once. This sequence was found in an adult with an advanced solid tumor such as melanoma, head and neck, liver or kidney cancer. The sequencing used CD4+ or CD8+ T cells sorted from blood, collected in a trial of the OX40 agonist ivuxolimab.

CDR3: CASSIDPPGASTDTQYF. In DNA form, the CDR3 reads TGTGCCAGTAGTATAGACCCCCCGGGAGCTAGCACAGATACGCAGTATTTT. The rearrangement uses TRBV19 and TRBJ2-3, with a tentative D call TRBD2 (6 bases). V gave up 0 bases and J gave up 0 bases, with 13 bases separating them. Germline lookup yields CDR1 LNHDA and CDR2 SQIVND (reference sequence). The CDR3 totals 17 residues. Looking up the rest from reference TRBV19 and TRBJ2-3 gives the full variable domain: DGGITQSPKYLFRKEGQNVTLSCEQNLNHDAMYWYRQDPGQGLRLIYYSQIVNDFQKGDIAEGYSVSREKKESFPLTVTSAQKNPTAFYLCASSIDPPGASTDTQYFGPGTRLTVL.